The 11 T cell receptor beta chains below all came from one sample that was sequenced in a study of blood T cell repertoires in COVID-19. TCRdb's copy holds only in-frame clones and misses some; the assay was immunoSEQ multiplex PCR. The sample shows about 180,000 clones, roughly 84% of them seen only once. The sequenced material came from PBMCs or T cells enriched from blood (not recorded which). The receptor set was obtained from a woman aged 45-65 years who had recovered from COVID-19.

This clone showed up just once. This sequence joins TRBV5-1 and TRBJ2-5, with TRBD2 identical over 7 bases. CDR1 SGHRS and CDR2 YFSETQ come from the germline V gene. Unmatched junction bases numbered 12, after V lost 8 bases and J lost 2 bases. The CDR3 has 15 amino acids. CDR3 residues: CASNLGGSYQETQYF. The CDR3 DNA is TGCGCCAGTAACCTTGGCGGGAGCTATCAAGAGACCCAGTACTTC.

CDR3: CASISSGRGAGEAFF. The CDR3 nucleotides are TGTGCCAGCATTTCTAGCGGCCGGGGGGCAGGTGAAGCTTTCTTT. The gene calls are TRBV6-5 and TRBJ1-1, with a tentative D call TRBD1 (6 bases). With 7 bases removed from V and 7 bases from J, the gap between germline ends came to 22 bases. Germline V CDR1 and CDR2: MNHEY, SVGAGI. The CDR3 sequence is 15 residues long.

This clone was counted a single time. This chain joins TRBV7-2 and TRBJ1-1, with 7 bases fitting TRBD1. With 5 bases clipped from V and 5 bases from J, the junction kept 5 bases outside the gene matches. Per germline, CDR1 SGHTA and CDR2 FQGNSA. This CDR3 comprises 13 residues. DNA for the CDR3: TGTGCCAGCAGCCCCACAGGGGAAACTGAAGCTTTCTTT. It yields the protein CASSPTGETEAFF.

The chain links TRBV5-4 to TRBJ2-7; D ambiguous. The V end lost 5 bases, the J end lost 2 bases, and 11 bases lay between the germline ends. The CDR3 extends over 13 amino acids. Germline values: CDR1 SGHNT, CDR2 YYREEE (reference sequence). CDR3 in amino acids: CASSETPTYEQYF. The CDR3 coding sequence is TGTGCCAGCAGTGAGACACCGACCTACGAGCAGTACTTC.

The chain is built from TRBV11-1 and TRBJ2-1; unclear D gene. Germline CDR1 is SGHAT and CDR2 is FQDESV (reference sequence). This CDR3 spans 13 amino acids. V was trimmed by 1 base and J by 3 bases, leaving 4 bases between them. The CDR3 DNA is TGTGCCAGCAGCTTAGGGCACTACAATGAGCAGTTCTTC. Amino acids: CASSLGHYNEQFF.

The chain combines TRBV6-5 with TRBJ2-1; 11 nucleotides agree with TRBD2. The ends lost 9 bases at V and 6 bases at J; junction bases unmatched: 7. The CDR3 sequence is 14 residues long. Germline assignment: CDR1 MNHEY and CDR2 SVGAGI. CDR3 DNA: TGTGCCAGTGGGACTAGCGGTAACATCAATGAGCAGTTCTTC. This codes for CASGTSGNINEQFF.

The chain has TRBV30 and TRBJ2-2; 10 nucleotides agree with TRBD2. Losses at the gene ends were 5 bases for V and 3 bases for J; bases not matched to a gene: 9. Per germline, CDR1 GTSNPN and CDR2 SVGIG (reference sequence). The CDR3 is 16 residues long. DNA for the CDR3: TGTGCCTGGTCGACTAGCGGGTCCACCCACACCGGGGAGCTGTTTTTT. This translates into CAWSTSGSTHTGELFF.

This clone was detected only once. The chain recombines TRBV23-1 with TRBJ1-6, with a tentative D call TRBD1 (5 bases). TRBV23-1 is recorded as an ORF, its role being uncertain. The length of the CDR3 is 12 residues. With 6 bases removed from V and 7 bases from J, the gap between germline ends came to 7 bases. CDR3 protein: CASRGRNSPLHF. The CDR3 DNA reads TGCGCCAGCAGGGGGCGAAATTCACCCCTCCACTTT.

The CDR3 sequence is CASRGDSLTYNEQFF. The CDR3 coding sequence is TGTGCCAGCAGGGGGGACTCTCTCACCTACAATGAGCAGTTCTTC. The chain combines TRBV7-2 with TRBJ2-1, with D possibly matching TRBD2 (6 bases). The germline CDR1 and CDR2 sequences are SGHTA and FQGNSA. Trimming cost V 6 bases and J 2 bases, with 14 bases left between them. There are 15 residues in the CDR3.

The chain uses TRBV10-3 and TRBJ1-4; D remains unclear. V was clipped by 2 bases and J by 0 bases, with 13 bases between them. The CDR3 loop spans 17 amino acids. CDR1 and CDR2 from the germline V gene are ENHRY and SYGVKD. The CDR3 spells CAISEGQSRTTNEKLFF. CDR3 coding DNA: TGTGCCATCAGTGAGGGCCAGAGCAGGACAACTAATGAAAAACTGTTTTTT.

The chain joins TRBV28 to TRBJ1-1; 8 bases match TRBD1. The CDR3 runs to 15 residues. With V trimmed by 1 base and J by 4 bases, 5 bases remained unmatched. Germline CDR1 MDHEN, CDR2 SYDVKM. The DNA for the CDR3 is TGTGCCAGCAGTTTATATGGCAGGGGGCCCACTGAAGCTTTCTTT. Amino acid sequence: CASSLYGRGPTEAFF.